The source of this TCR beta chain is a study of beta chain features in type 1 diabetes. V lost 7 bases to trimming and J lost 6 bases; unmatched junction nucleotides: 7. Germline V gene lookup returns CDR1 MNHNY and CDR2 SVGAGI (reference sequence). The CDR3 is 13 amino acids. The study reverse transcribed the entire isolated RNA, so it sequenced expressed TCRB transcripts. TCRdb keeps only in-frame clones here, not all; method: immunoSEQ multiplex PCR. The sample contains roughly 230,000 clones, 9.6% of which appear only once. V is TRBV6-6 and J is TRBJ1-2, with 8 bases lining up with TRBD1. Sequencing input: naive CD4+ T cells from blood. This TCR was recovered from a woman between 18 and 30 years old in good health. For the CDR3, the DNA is TGTGCCAGCACGGAGACAGGGGTTGATGGCTACACCTTC. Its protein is CASTETGVDGYTF.